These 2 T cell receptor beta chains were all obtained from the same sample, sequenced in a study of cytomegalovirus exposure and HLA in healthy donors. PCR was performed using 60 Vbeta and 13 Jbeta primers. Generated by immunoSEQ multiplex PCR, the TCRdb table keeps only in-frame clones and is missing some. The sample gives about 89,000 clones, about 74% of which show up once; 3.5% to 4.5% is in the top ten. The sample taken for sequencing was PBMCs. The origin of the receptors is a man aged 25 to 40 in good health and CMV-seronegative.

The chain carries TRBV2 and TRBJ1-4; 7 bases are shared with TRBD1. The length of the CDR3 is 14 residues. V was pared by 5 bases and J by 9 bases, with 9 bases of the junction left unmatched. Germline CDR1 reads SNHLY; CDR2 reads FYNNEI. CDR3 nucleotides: TGTGCCAGCAGTAAAACAGGGGCAGGTAAAAAACTGTTTTTT. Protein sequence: CASSKTGAGKKLFF.

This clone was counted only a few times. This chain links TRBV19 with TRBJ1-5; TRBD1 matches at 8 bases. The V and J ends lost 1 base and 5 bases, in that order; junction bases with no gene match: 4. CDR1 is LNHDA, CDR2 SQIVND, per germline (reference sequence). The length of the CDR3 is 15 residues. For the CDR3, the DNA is TGTGCCAGTAGTATAGCGACAGGGGTGTATCAGCCCCAGCATTTT. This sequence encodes CASSIATGVYQPQHF. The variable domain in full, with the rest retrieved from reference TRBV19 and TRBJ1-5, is DGGITQSPKYLFRKEGQNVTLSCEQNLNHDAMYWYRQDPGQGLRLIYYSQIVNDFQKGDIAEGYSVSREKKESFPLTVTSAQKNPTAFYLCASSIATGVYQPQHFGDGTRLSIL.